This TCR beta chain was sequenced during a study of blood T cell repertoires in COVID-19. Study as a whole: Samples came from the United States, Italy and Spain, spanning acute and convalescent COVID-19.

Source study methods: Reference gene primer amplification yielded estimated nucleated cell counts. Measured with immunoSEQ multiplex PCR; TCRdb has only the in-frame clones, and not every one. V and J calls and clone size come straight from that table; D and trimming were deduced from the DNA. In the table there are over 250,000 clones, about 89% of which are singletons. The origin of this receptor is a man in his forties who had recovered from COVID-19. Sequencing was carried out using peripheral blood.

CDR3 in DNA: TGTGCCAGTAGTTTGGAGCGGACCCTCTACACCTTC. Protein: CASSLERTLYTF. The gene calls are TRBV19 and TRBJ1-2; no clear D gene. Trimming cost V 5 bases and J 10 bases, with 14 bases left between them. The CDR3 runs to 12 residues. Germline V CDR1 and CDR2: LNHDA, SQIVND (reference sequence).